This TCR beta chain was sequenced for a study of vaccination effects on CD4 cells after COVID-19. Findings and caveats of the study: Marked contraction was observed in infection-induced and vaccine-induced clones late after vaccination. Recruitment yielded few convalescent patients, and the study had no early post-infection timepoints. Convalescents' spike-reactive clones after vaccination were mainly made up of new clones that the vaccine induced.

This clone was counted a single time. Its antigen is unknown. Repertoires were generated with immunoSEQ multiplex PCR, while TCRdb's copy carries only in-frame clones and drops some. The sample holds nearly 35,000 clones; 75% are singletons and the top ten take under 8%. CDR3 length: 17 residues. The V and J ends lost 0 bases and 3 bases, in that order; junction bases with no gene match: 10. Germline assignment: CDR1 SGHRS and CDR2 YFSETQ. Culturing for approximately 10 days preceded CD4+ T cell isolation. Infection with SARS-CoV-2 occurred in the person between March and December 2020, and PCR confirmed it. The cohort was immunized with two doses of either the BNT162b2 or mRNA-1273 vaccine. Cultures received IL-2 medium that replaced half the medium on days 3 and 7.

Sequencing was performed on CD4+ T cells from PBMCs cultured without peptide, taken after COVID-19 vaccination. The chain has TRBV5-1 and TRBJ2-3; 7 bases fit TRBD1. The TCR sequence derives from a human donor who had a prior SARS-CoV-2 infection. The CDR3 sequence: CASSLEGGRYPTDTQYF. The CDR3, as DNA: TGCGCCAGCAGCTTGGAAGGGGGCCGCTACCCGACAGATACGCAGTATTTT. The full variable domain, rest sourced from reference TRBV5-1 and TRBJ2-3, is KAGVTQTPRYLIKTRGQQVTLSCSPISGHRSVSWYQQTPGQGLQFLFEYFSETQRNKGNFPGRFSGRQFSNSRSEMNVSTLELGDSALYLCASSLEGGRYPTDTQYFGPGTRLTVL.